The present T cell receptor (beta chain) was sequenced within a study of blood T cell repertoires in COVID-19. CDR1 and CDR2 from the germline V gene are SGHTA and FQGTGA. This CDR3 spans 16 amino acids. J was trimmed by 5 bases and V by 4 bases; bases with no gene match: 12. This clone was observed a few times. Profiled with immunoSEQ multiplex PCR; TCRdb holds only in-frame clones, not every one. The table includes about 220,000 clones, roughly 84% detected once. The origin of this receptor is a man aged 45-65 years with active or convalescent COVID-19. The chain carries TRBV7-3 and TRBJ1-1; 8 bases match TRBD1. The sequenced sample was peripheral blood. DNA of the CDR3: TGTGCCAGCAGCTCTGGGACAGGTGCCTTGGGGACTGAAGCTTTCTTT. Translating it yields CASSSGTGALGTEAFF.